This T cell receptor beta chain was captured by sequencing in a study of long-term antiretroviral therapy in people with HIV (dated by TCRdb to between 2021 and 2024). At the level of the whole study: The earliest samples were collected roughly a decade before the 2015 WHO recommendation for immediate ART, at a time when ART was usually postponed until CD4 counts fell. No cross-contamination during QIAcube processing was shown when test extractions of a monoclonal T-cell line were performed alongside fewer than 35 polyclonal samples. A retrospective serial study tested whether changes in peripheral blood TRB repertoire composition and diversity were associated with ART initiation and durable HIV suppression. About 40% of the roughly 30 participants with HIV were female. A total of about 190 cryopreserved PBMC samples were contributed to the cohort by 30 adults with confirmed HIV infection, with samples collected serially over a mean of approximately six years (range 1-12). The paper's findings and limits, for the study overall: No data were available on ART adherence, viral resistance or therapy changes, limiting inferences about post-ART repertoire changes. At every time point, the repertoire was dominated by expanded TRB clones first identified before ART initiation, although this dominance fluctuated and, in many PLHIV, declined after ART. CDR3 length ranges in HIV repertoires were narrower than in controls, and network structure suggested an antigen-experienced repertoire with only a slight naive shift after ART. A significant increase in TRB diversity was found to be associated with ART initiation, although TRB diversity was observed to remain significantly below that of transplant donor controls even after long-term ART. Limited PBMC availability meant only the TCR beta chain was sequenced, without alpha chain pairing. The samples span the years 2004 to 2017, and the ART regimens used at that time may not be as effective as current regimens. Because cell numbers in pre-ART samples were limited, unsorted PBMC were profiled instead of sorted CD4+ and CD8+ T cells.

Inclusion was restricted to participants for whom at least one PBMC sample before ART initiation and at least two post-ART samples were available. Treatment was received in the United States of America by all participants with HIV. Cryopreserved samples of roughly 0.95-10 million PBMC were thawed and washed before DNA extraction. At the time of the earliest PBMC sample, participants with HIV were aged between about 23 and 54 years. PBMC samples from each participant spanned 1-4 timepoints before ART initiation and 2-8 timepoints after ART initiation, with a median of 7 samples. Serial HIV viral load, CD4+ T-cell count, ART history and demographic data were obtained for every participant. Genomic DNA was extracted from unsorted PBMC with a Qiagen kit on a QIAcube, with processing performed in batches of 12 samples. In regard to this clone: The antigen this receptor binds is unknown. No much larger clone exists at a distance of one base, and base qualities are not known.

Sequencing of the TRB variable region was done with the immunoSEQ hsTCRB v3.0 assay at survey level resolution. TRB sequencing targeted a depth of roughly 35,000-55,000 T-cell genomes per sample. Pooled TRB libraries were sequenced on an Illumina MiSeq with a v3 150-cycle kit. The paper's processing steps were these. Repertoire analysis was performed in R inside a reproducible Nextflow workflow that covered QC, data transformation and analysis. LymphoSeq2, an R package for exploring AIRR-Seq data, was used to implement the custom analyses. Four samples yielding fewer than 5000 total TRB sequences were excluded, leaving 188 analyzed HIV repertoires. Among the approximately 190 retained HIV repertoires, some 60 were collected before ART initiation and around 130 after ART initiation. Each repertoire was downsampled to 5000 TRB nucleotide sequences, and summary statistics were averaged across 100 downsampling iterations. Only TRB sequences with CDR3 regions of at least seven amino acids were retained for analysis. Diversity was assessed using a clonality score derived from Shannon entropy and using the Gini coefficient. In the repertoire networks, any two of the top 5000 CDR3 amino acid sequences were connected whenever the two sequences differed by an edit distance of one. GLIPH2 predicted antigen specificity groups and MHC restriction for TRB CDR3 amino acid sequences. To flag known associations with CMV, EBV, HIV or tissue antigens, CDR3 amino acid sequences were compared against VDJdb and McPAS-TCR. Pre-ART, post-ART and control groups were compared with Wilcoxon signed-rank tests and Holm-Bonferroni correction. What TCRdb holds here is the immuneACCESS table cut down to in-frame rearrangements. Part of the clones is not present; checked against another copy, under half of the missing clones reflect an unresolved V gene, and the others are unexplained. That table gives V, J and clone size, and the DNA gave D and trimming. This sample gives 16,000 or so clones in total; approximately 90% of them show up just once. The ten most abundant clones make up about 12% of the sample.

For CDR1 and CDR2, the germline V gene lists SGHRS and YFSETQ. V is clipped by 0 bases and J by 0 bases, and the sequence between their germline boundaries is 6 bases long. The cysteine opens and the phenylalanine closes a CDR3 of 14 amino acids. CDR3 DNA is the only sequence kept; it has 42 bases, read in frame from the first base. This clonotype was obtained from a man aged 45-65 years with HIV. The source material was unsorted PBMCs, sampled 0.7 years before starting antiretroviral therapy. Recombination linked TRBV5-1 to TRBJ1-1; the D gene lacks a confident call. CDR3 loop: CASSLGELNTEAFF. At the DNA level, the sequence is TGCGCCAGCAGCTTGGGTGAGTTGAACACTGAAGCTTTCTTT.